This note documents a single TCR beta chain sequence. Its specificity is not known. Within the sample, other DNA sequences also encode this same CDR3. The CDR3 loop spans 14 amino acids. Germline loops: CDR1 MNHEY, CDR2 SMNVEV (reference sequence). V dropped 3 bases and J dropped 0 bases, with 8 bases sitting between them. The data were produced by immunoSEQ multiplex PCR, yet TCRdb's version contains in-frame clones alone and is incomplete. Seen here are 400,000 to 450,000 clones, about 90% observed once, and the top ten hold about 4.5%. These data belong to a study of Ad26.COV2.S vaccination and SARS-CoV-2 variants. Broader study findings: Estimates derived from TCR breadth and depth analyses may have underestimated total T cell responses. Vaccine and placebo recipients had similar non-spike TCR breadth. Reported findings describe substantial breadth in spike-specific CD8+ and CD4+ T cell responses following vaccination.

Treatment given: about 20 received Ad26.COV2.S at low or high dose, single or two shots; about 5 received placebo; per-sample allocation not given. Sampling happened 63 days after the first vaccine or placebo injection. This clonotype originated in a person between 18 and 60 years old who received the Ad26.COV2.S COVID-19 vaccine or a placebo. The sequencing used peripheral blood, collected in a trial of Ad26.COV2.S vaccine versus placebo. The gene calls are TRBV27 and TRBJ1-2; D is undetermined. Here the CDR3 DNA reads TGTGCCAGCAGTTTGAACCGAGCTAACTATGGCTACACCTTC. It codes for CASSLNRANYGYTF.